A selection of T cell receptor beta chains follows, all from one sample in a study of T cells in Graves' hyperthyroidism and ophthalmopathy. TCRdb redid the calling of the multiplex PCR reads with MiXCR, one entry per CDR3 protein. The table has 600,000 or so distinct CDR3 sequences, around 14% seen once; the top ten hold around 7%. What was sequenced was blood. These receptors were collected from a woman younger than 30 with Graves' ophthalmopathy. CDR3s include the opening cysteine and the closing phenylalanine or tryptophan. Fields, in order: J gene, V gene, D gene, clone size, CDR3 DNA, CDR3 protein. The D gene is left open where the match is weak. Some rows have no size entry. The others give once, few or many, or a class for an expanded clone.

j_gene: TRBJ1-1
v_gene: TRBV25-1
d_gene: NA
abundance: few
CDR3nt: TGTGCCAGCAGTGAAGGAGTCTTCACTGAAGCTTTCTTT
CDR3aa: CASSEGVFTEAFF

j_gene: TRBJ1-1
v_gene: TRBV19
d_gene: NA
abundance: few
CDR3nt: TGTGCCAGTAGTACCCCAGTGAACACTGAAGCTTTCTTT
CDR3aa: CASSTPVNTEAFF

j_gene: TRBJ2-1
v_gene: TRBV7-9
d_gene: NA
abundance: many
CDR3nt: TGTGCCAGCAGCCCCAAGTTGGAAACAAGGGGGGGTTCCTACAATGAGCAGTTCTTC
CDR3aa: CASSPKLETRGGSYNEQFF

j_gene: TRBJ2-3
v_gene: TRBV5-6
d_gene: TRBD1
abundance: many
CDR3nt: TGTGCCAGCAGTCTTGGGGATAGGGGGCCGAGGGATACGCAGTATTTT
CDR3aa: CASSLGDRGPRDTQYF

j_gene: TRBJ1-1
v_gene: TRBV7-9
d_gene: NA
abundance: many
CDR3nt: TGTGCCAGCAGCTTAACCGTTGAAGCTTTCTTT
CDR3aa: CASSLTVEAFF

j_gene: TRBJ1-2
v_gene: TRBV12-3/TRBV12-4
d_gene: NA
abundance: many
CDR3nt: TGTGCCAGCAGTTTTCGAAGCGGAAACTATGGCTACACCTTC
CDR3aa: CASSFRSGNYGYTF

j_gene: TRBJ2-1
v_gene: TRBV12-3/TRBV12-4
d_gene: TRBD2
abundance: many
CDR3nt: TGTGCCAGCAGTTTAGCGCGAAGGGTTTTACTAGCGGAGCAGTTCTTC
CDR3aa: CASSLARRVLLAEQFF

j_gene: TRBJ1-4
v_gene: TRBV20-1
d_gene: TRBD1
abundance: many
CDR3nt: TGCAGTGCCCCCCCCCGAGGACAGGGGCCGTTAGGTGAAAAACTGTTTTTT
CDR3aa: CSAPPRGQGPLGEKLFF

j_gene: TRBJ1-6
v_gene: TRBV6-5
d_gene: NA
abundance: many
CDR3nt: TGTGCCAGCAGTTACTCTTTCGGGTCAGGGGTCAATTCACCCCTCCACTTT
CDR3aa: CASSYSFGSGVNSPLHF

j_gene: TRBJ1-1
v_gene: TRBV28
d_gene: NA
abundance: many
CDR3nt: TGTGCCAGCAGTCCAGGGGTGGAGAGGGAAGCTTTCTTT
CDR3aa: CASSPGVEREAFF

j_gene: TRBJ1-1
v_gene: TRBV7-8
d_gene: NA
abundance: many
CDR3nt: TGTGCCAGCAGGCTTACTGGGGGGATGGACACTGAAGCTTTCTTT
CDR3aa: CASRLTGGMDTEAFF

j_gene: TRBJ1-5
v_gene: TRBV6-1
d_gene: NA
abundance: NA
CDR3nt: TGTGCCAGCAGAGGAAATCTTTATAGCAATCAGCCCCAGCATTTT
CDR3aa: CASRGNLYSNQPQHF

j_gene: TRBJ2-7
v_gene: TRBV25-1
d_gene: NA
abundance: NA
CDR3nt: TGTGCCAGCAGTGGAACAGGGACCGAGCAGTACTTC
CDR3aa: CASSGTGTEQYF

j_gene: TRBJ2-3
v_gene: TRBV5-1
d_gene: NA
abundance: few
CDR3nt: TGCGCCAGCAGATTAGCGTTCCCTAGCACAGATACGCAGTATTTT
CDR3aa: CASRLAFPSTDTQYF

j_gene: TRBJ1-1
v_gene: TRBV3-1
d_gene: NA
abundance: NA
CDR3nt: TGTGCCAGCAGCCAAGGGTCGGGCTCTGGAAACACTGAAGCTTTCTTT
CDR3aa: CASSQGSGSGNTEAFF

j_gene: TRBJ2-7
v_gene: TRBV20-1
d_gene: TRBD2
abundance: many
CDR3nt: TGCAGTGCTAGAGCCGGGACTAGCGGCGGTAACGAGCAGTACTTC
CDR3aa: CSARAGTSGGNEQYF

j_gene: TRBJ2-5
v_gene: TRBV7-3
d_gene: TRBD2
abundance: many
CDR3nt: TGTGCCAGCAGCCCCGGGAGGGCCGGAGAGACCCAGTACTTC
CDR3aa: CASSPGRAGETQYF

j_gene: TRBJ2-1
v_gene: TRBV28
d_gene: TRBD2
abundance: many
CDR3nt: TGTGCCAGCAGTTTGCCGGGACTAGCGGGTTCTGGGTTCTTC
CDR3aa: CASSLPGLAGSGFF

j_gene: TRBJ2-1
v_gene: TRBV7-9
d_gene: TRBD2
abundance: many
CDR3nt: TGTGCCAGCCCCGCCCAGCGGGGACTCAATTACAATGAGCAGTTCTTC
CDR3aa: CASPAQRGLNYNEQFF

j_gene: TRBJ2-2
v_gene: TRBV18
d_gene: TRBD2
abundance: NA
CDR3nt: TGTGCCAGCTCCCGCCGACTAGCTGGGACCGGGACCGGGGAGCTGTTTTTT
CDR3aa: CASSRRLAGTGTGELFF

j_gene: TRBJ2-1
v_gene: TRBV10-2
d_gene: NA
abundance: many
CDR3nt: TGCGCCAGCAGCGGGCGCCCGTACAATGAGCAGTTCTTC
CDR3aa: CASSGRPYNEQFF

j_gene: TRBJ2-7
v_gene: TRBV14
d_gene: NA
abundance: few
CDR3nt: TGTGCCAGCAGCCAACCGGGACACCGCGCCTACGAGCAGTACTTC
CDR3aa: CASSQPGHRAYEQYF

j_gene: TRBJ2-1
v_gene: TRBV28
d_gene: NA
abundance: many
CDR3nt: TGTGCCAGCAGTTCACCAAGGTGGGGGGTATACAATGAGCAGTTCTTC
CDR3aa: CASSSPRWGVYNEQFF

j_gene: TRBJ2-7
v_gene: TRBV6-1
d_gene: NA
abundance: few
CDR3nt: TGTGCCAGCAGTACCGGTCTGAGGGAGCAGTACTTC
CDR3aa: CASSTGLREQYF

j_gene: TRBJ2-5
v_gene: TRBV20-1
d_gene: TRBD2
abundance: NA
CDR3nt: TGCAGTGCTCGGGCCCCGGGACTAGCAAGGAGGGCCCAGTACTTC
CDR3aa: CSARAPGLARRAQYF

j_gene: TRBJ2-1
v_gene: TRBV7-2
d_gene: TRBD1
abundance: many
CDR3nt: TGTGCCAGCAGCTGGGACAGGGGGTACAATGAGCAGTTCTTC
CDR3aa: CASSWDRGYNEQFF

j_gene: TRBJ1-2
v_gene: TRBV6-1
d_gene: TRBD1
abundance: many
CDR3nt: TGTGCCAGCAGTTGGGACAGTCTAAACTATGGCTACACCTTC
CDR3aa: CASSWDSLNYGYTF

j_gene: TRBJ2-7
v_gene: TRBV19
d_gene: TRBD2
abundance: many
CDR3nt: TGTGCCAGTAGTATAGAGGGTAGCGGGACCATCTACGAGCAGTACTTC
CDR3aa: CASSIEGSGTIYEQYF

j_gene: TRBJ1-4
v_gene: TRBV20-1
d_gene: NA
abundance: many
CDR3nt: TGCAGTGCTAGAGATCGTAATGCAACTAATGAAAAACTGTTTTTT
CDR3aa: CSARDRNATNEKLFF

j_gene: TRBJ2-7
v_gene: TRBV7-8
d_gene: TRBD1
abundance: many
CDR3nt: TGTGCCAGCAGCTTAGTGCGACAGGGGCCCTACGAGCAGTACTTC
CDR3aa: CASSLVRQGPYEQYF

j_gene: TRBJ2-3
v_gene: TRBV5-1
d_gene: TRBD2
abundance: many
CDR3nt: TGCGCCAGCAGCTTGGTGACTAGCGGGAACACAGATACGCAGTATTTT
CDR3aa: CASSLVTSGNTDTQYF

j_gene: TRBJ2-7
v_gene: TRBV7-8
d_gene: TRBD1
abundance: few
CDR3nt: TGTGCCAGCAGCTTAGAAAGGCAGGGGGTCGAGCAGTACTTC
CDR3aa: CASSLERQGVEQYF

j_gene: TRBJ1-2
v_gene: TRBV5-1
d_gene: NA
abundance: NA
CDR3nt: TGCGCCAGCAGCTTAAGGGGACAACATGATGGTTACACCTTC
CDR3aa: CASSLRGQHDGYTF